The rows below give T cell receptor beta chains drawn from one sample of a study of T cells in Graves' hyperthyroidism and ophthalmopathy. TCRdb passed the multiplex PCR reads through MiXCR, listing each CDR3 protein once. The sample contains 550,000 to 700,000 distinct CDR3 sequences, more than 45% of which appear only once. Source material: peripheral blood or thyroid tissue (not recorded which). The receptor set was obtained from an adult woman with Graves' disease, either hyperthyroidism or ophthalmopathy (not recorded which). Both conserved end residues are part of each CDR3. Fields, in order: CDR3 length, clone size, V gene, D gene, J gene, CDR3 protein, CDR3 DNA. The D gene is left open where the match is weak. Not every row has a clone size; where given, it reads once, few, many or a size class.

15,many,TRBV6-6,NA,TRBJ1-3,CAASGGGKSGNTIYF,TGTGCCGCCTCGGGCGGGGGGAAGTCTGGAAACACCATATATTTT
13,NA,TRBV7-4,NA,TRBJ2-5,CASSLKGPETQYF,TGTGCCAGCAGCTTGAAGGGCCCGGAGACCCAGTACTTC
15,NA,TRBV15,NA,TRBJ2-5,CATSRRREQEETQYF,TGTGCCACCAGCCGCCGACGGGAGCAGGAAGAGACCCAGTACTTC
12,once,TRBV10-3,NA,TRBJ2-7,CAISDATYEQYF,TGTGCCATCAGTGATGCCACCTACGAGCAGTACTTC
16,many,TRBV6-5,TRBD1,TRBJ1-5,CASSPTGGRDYQPQHF,TGTGCCAGCAGTCCAACAGGGGGCAGAGACTATCAGCCCCAGCATTTT
14,NA,TRBV25-1,NA,TRBJ2-7,CASSLLDVRSEQCF,TGTGCCAGCAGCCTCCTGGACGTCCGCTCCGAGCAGTGCTTC
15,many,TRBV15,TRBD2,TRBJ2-7,CATSSGLAGTYEQYF,TGTGCCACCAGCTCGGGACTAGCGGGGACCTACGAGCAGTACTTC
15,NA,TRBV7-8,NA,TRBJ2-5,CASSLFEAGHTAQYF,TGTGCCAGCAGCTTATTCGAAGCGGGACATACAGCCCAGTACTTC
14,NA,TRBV20-1,TRBD1,TRBJ1-6,CSASSGTGNSPLHF,TGCAGTGCTAGTTCTGGGACAGGGAATTCACCCCTCCACTTT
15,NA,TRBV5-1,NA,TRBJ2-5,CASSSYPGLRETQYF,TGTGCCAGCAGCTCGTACCCAGGGTTAAGAGAGACCCAGTACTTC
12,many,TRBV7-8,NA,TRBJ1-5,CASSPNNQPQHF,TGTGCCAGCAGCCCGAACAATCAGCCCCAGCATTTT
15,many,TRBV4-1,NA,TRBJ1-2,CASSQGRQANYGYTF,TGCGCCAGCAGCCAAGGGAGGCAGGCCAACTATGGCTACACCTTC
14,many,TRBV10-3,NA,TRBJ2-7,CAISRQSGYYEQYF,TGTGCCATCAGCCGACAGTCCGGCTACTACGAGCAGTACTTC
15,NA,TRBV14,TRBD2,TRBJ2-7,CASTEAGLAVGEQYF,TGTGCCAGCACTGAGGCGGGACTAGCGGTTGGCGAGCAGTACTTC
15,NA,TRBV7-6,NA,TRBJ2-5,CASSSQIGRQETQYF,TGTGCCAGCAGCTCGCAAATCGGGCGACAAGAGACCCAGTACTTC
16,NA,TRBV9,NA,TRBJ2-6,CASSGGLNKRANVLTF,TGTGCCAGCAGCGGGGGGTTGAACAAGCGGGCCAACGTCCTGACTTTC
13,NA,TRBV29-1,NA,TRBJ1-5,CSVNTGFNQPQHF,TGCAGCGTAAACACAGGGTTCAATCAGCCCCAGCATTTT
14,many,TRBV28,TRBD1,TRBJ1-6,CASKLGQGNSPLHF,TGTGCCAGCAAACTGGGACAGGGTAATTCACCCCTCCACTTT
12,NA,TRBV24-1,NA,TRBJ2-2,CATRGVGGELFF,TGTGCCACCAGGGGGGTTGGCGGGGAGTTGTTTTTT
13,NA,TRBV9,TRBD2,TRBJ2-7,CASSVGLAGEQYF,TGTGCCAGCAGCGTAGGACTAGCGGGCGAGCAGTACTTC
12,once,TRBV7-9,TRBD1,TRBJ1-2,CASKTGGYDYTF,TGTGCCAGTAAAACAGGGGGCTACGACTACACCTTC
14,NA,TRBV19,TRBD1,TRBJ2-2,CASWTGRNTGELFF,TGTGCCAGTTGGACAGGGAGGAACACCGGGGAGCTGTTTTTT
13,NA,TRBV5-1,TRBD1,TRBJ1-1,CASSQGQGIKAFF,TGCGCCAGCAGCCAAGGACAGGGAATAAAAGCTTTCTTT
15,NA,TRBV7-2,NA,TRBJ2-5,CASSLFWASGETQYF,TGTGCCAGCAGCTTATTCTGGGCTTCGGGAGAGACCCAGTACTTC
14,many,TRBV11-1,NA,TRBJ2-7,CASSSDALAYEQYF,TGTGCCAGCAGCTCTGACGCACTAGCCTACGAGCAGTACTTC